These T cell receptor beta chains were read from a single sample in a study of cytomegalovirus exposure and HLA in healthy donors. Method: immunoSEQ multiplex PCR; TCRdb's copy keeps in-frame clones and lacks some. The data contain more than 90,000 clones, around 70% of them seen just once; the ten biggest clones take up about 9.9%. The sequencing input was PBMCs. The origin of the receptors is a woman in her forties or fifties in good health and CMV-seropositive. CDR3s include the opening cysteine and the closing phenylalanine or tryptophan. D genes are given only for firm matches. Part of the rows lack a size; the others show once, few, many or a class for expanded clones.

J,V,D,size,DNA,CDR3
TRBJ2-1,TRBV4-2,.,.,TGTGCCAGCAGCCAAGGAAGTCCGGGGGAGACCTCCTACAATGAGCAGTTCTTC,CASSQGSPGETSYNEQFF
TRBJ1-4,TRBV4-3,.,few,TGCGCCAGCAGCCAAGATGCAGGGAAGGAAAAACTGTTTTTT,CASSQDAGKEKLFF
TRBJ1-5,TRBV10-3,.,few,TGTGCCATCAGCCAGACAGGAAGAGGGGATCAGCCCCAGCATTTT,CAISQTGRGDQPQHF
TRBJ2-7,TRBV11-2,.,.,TGTGCCAGCACCCTCTGGGCTAGCACGTACTCCTACGAGCAGTACTTC,CASTLWASTYSYEQYF
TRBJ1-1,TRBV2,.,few,TGTGCCAGCAGTGCACAGGGAGAGACTGAAGCTTTCTTT,CASSAQGETEAFF
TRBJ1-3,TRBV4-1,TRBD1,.,TGCGCCAGCAGCCAAGACCCCCCCGGACAGGCTGGAAACACCATATATTTT,CASSQDPPGQAGNTIYF
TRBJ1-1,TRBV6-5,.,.,TGTGCCAGCAGTCGGCCTACAGGGAACACTGAAGCTTTCTTT,CASSRPTGNTEAFF
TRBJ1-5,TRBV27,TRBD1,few,TGTGCCAGCAGTGACGGACAGGGCCACCAGCCCCAGCATTTT,CASSDGQGHQPQHF
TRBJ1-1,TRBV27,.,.,TGTGCCAGCAGCTTTGACAGAGTGAACACTGAAGCTTTCTTT,CASSFDRVNTEAFF
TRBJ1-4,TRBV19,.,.,TGTGCCAGTAGTACCACGACAGATTCTACAACTAATGAAAAACTGTTTTTT,CASSTTTDSTTNEKLFF
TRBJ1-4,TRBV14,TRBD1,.,TGTGCCAGCAGCCCCACAGGGGCGGGTAATGAAAAACTGTTTTTT,CASSPTGAGNEKLFF
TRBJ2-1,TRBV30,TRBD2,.,TGTGCCTGGAGTACGCCGGGACTAGCGGGAATGAATGAGCAGTTCTTC,CAWSTPGLAGMNEQFF
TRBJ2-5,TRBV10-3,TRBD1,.,TGTGCCATCAGTGAAGGACAGGCCGAAGAGACCCAGTACTTC,CAISEGQAEETQYF
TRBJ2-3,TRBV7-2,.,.,TGTGCCAGCAGGGCGGGACAGCTAACAGATACGCAGTATTTT,CASRAGQLTDTQYF
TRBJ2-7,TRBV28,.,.,TGTGCCAGCCTAGAGGCAGTTTCCTACGAGCAGTACTTC,CASLEAVSYEQYF
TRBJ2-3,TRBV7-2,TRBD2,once,TGTGCCAGCAGTCGACTAGCCCGTGTTGATACGCAGTATTTT,CASSRLARVDTQYF
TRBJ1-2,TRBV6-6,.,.,TGTGCCAGCTTCATGGGAGTTGCTGGCTACACCTTC,CASFMGVAGYTF
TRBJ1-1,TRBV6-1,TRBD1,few,TGTGCCAGCAGTGAACACGGGTCAGGGGGACTGAGAAGAACTGAAGCTTTCTTT,CASSEHGSGGLRRTEAFF
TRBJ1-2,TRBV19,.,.,TGTGCCAGTACGGGGACTAAAACGTCTGACTACACCTTC,CASTGTKTSDYTF
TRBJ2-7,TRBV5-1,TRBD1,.,TGCGCCAGCAGCCAGGGGGACGGATCCTACGAGCAGTACTTC,CASSQGDGSYEQYF
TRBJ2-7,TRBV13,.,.,TGTGCCAGCAGCTTAGATGGCATGGGGACAACCTACGAGCAGTACTTC,CASSLDGMGTTYEQYF
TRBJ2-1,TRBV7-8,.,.,TGTGCCAGCAGCTGGACGGACGAGGGCTTTTACAATGAGCAGTTCTTC,CASSWTDEGFYNEQFF
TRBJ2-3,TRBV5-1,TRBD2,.,TGCGCCAGCAGCTTAGGAGCGGGAGAAATAGATACGCAGTATTTT,CASSLGAGEIDTQYF
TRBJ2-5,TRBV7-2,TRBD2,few,TGTGCCAGCAGCCCTAGCGGGAGGGTGGGGCAAGAGACCCAGTACTTC,CASSPSGRVGQETQYF
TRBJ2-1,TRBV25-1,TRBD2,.,TGTGCCAGCAGTGAAAGATCGGCTAGCGGGGACAATGAGCAGTTCTTC,CASSERSASGDNEQFF
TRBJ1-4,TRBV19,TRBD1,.,TGTGCCAGTAGTATAGGACAGGGGGCAGGAAAACTGTTTTTT,CASSIGQGAGKLFF
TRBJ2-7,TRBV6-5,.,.,TGTGCCAGCAGCTCCGACAGGTTCGGAGAGCAGTACTTC,CASSSDRFGEQYF
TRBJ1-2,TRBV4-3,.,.,TGCGCCAGCAGCCAAACACACCGACAGCCCCCCTATGGCTACACCTTC,CASSQTHRQPPYGYTF
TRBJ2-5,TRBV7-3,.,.,TGTGCCAGCAGCTTAAATCCTAGCGCCAGCCAAGAGACCCAGTACTTC,CASSLNPSASQETQYF
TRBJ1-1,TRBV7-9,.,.,TGTGCCAGCAGCTTACAGGGGAACACTGAAGCTTTCTTT,CASSLQGNTEAFF
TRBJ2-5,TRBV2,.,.,TGTGCCAGCAGTGAAGGGGAGACTGCCAAGACCCAGTACTTC,CASSEGETAKTQYF
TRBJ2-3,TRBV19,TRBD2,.,TGTGCCAGTAGTAGAACCTTCAGCGGGGGGGCAGATACGCAGTATTTT,CASSRTFSGGADTQYF
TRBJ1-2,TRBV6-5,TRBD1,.,TGTGCCAGCAGTTCCGGGACAGGGATACCCAACTATGGCTACACCTTC,CASSSGTGIPNYGYTF
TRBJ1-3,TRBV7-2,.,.,TGTGCCAGCAGCCCAAACATGGGAAACACCATATATTTT,CASSPNMGNTIYF
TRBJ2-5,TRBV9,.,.,TGTGCCAGCAGCGTAGAACAACAGGGAGTCCCCCAGTACTTC,CASSVEQQGVPQYF
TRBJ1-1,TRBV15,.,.,TGTGCCACCAGCAGAGATTACAGGGATGAAGCTTTCTTT,CATSRDYRDEAFF
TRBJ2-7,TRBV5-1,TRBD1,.,TGCGCCAGCAGCTCGGGACAGGATAAAGTAATTGGGTACGAGCAGTACTTC,CASSSGQDKVIGYEQYF
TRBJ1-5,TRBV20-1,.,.,TGCAGTGCTATGGAGAATCAGCCCCAGCATTTT,CSAMENQPQHF
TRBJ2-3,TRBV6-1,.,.,TGTGCCAGCAGTGTCCAACAGGGCACAGATACGCAGTATTTT,CASSVQQGTDTQYF
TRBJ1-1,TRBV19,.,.,TGTGCCAGTAGTAACGGGGTCCAGAACGCTGAAGCTTTCTTT,CASSNGVQNAEAFF